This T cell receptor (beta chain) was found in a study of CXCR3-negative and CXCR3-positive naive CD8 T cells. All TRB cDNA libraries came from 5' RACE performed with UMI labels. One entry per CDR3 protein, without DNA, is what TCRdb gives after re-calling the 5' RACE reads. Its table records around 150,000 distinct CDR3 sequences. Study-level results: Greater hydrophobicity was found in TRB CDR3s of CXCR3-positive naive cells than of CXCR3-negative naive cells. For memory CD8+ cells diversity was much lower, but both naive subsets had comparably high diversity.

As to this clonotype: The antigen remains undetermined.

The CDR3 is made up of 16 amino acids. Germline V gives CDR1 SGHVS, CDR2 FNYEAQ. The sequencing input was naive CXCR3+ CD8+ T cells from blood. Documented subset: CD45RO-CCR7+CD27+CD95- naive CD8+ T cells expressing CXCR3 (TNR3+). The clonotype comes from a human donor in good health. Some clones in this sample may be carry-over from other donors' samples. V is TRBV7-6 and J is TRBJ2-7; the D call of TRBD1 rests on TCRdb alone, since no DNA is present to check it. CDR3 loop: CASSKERTGLSYEQYF.